The source of this T cell receptor (beta chain) is a study of blood T cell repertoires in COVID-19. In its sample, this clone was seen a few times. The table came from immunoSEQ multiplex PCR; TCRdb's copy has only in-frame clones and leaves some out. The data hold more than 300,000 clones, with about 89% observed a single time. V was pared by 7 bases and J by 7 bases, with 14 bases between. The CDR3 extends over 13 amino acids. Looked up from germline, CDR1 is SNHLY and CDR2 is FYNNEI. Material for sequencing was peripheral blood. The chain joins TRBV2 to TRBJ1-5, with D maybe TRBD1 (6 bases). The clonotype was recovered from a woman aged 30 to 39 with COVID-19, enrolled during active disease. CDR3 region: CASITGPGQPQHF. In nucleotides, the CDR3 is TGTGCCAGCATCACAGGGCCGGGGCAGCCCCAGCATTTT. Drawing the rest from reference TRBV2 and TRBJ1-5, the complete variable domain is EPEVTQTPSHQVTQMGQEVILRCVPISNHLYFYWYRQILGQKVEFLVSFYNNEISEKSEIFDDQFSVERPDGSNFTLKIRSTKLEDSAMYFCASITGPGQPQHFGDGTRLSIL.